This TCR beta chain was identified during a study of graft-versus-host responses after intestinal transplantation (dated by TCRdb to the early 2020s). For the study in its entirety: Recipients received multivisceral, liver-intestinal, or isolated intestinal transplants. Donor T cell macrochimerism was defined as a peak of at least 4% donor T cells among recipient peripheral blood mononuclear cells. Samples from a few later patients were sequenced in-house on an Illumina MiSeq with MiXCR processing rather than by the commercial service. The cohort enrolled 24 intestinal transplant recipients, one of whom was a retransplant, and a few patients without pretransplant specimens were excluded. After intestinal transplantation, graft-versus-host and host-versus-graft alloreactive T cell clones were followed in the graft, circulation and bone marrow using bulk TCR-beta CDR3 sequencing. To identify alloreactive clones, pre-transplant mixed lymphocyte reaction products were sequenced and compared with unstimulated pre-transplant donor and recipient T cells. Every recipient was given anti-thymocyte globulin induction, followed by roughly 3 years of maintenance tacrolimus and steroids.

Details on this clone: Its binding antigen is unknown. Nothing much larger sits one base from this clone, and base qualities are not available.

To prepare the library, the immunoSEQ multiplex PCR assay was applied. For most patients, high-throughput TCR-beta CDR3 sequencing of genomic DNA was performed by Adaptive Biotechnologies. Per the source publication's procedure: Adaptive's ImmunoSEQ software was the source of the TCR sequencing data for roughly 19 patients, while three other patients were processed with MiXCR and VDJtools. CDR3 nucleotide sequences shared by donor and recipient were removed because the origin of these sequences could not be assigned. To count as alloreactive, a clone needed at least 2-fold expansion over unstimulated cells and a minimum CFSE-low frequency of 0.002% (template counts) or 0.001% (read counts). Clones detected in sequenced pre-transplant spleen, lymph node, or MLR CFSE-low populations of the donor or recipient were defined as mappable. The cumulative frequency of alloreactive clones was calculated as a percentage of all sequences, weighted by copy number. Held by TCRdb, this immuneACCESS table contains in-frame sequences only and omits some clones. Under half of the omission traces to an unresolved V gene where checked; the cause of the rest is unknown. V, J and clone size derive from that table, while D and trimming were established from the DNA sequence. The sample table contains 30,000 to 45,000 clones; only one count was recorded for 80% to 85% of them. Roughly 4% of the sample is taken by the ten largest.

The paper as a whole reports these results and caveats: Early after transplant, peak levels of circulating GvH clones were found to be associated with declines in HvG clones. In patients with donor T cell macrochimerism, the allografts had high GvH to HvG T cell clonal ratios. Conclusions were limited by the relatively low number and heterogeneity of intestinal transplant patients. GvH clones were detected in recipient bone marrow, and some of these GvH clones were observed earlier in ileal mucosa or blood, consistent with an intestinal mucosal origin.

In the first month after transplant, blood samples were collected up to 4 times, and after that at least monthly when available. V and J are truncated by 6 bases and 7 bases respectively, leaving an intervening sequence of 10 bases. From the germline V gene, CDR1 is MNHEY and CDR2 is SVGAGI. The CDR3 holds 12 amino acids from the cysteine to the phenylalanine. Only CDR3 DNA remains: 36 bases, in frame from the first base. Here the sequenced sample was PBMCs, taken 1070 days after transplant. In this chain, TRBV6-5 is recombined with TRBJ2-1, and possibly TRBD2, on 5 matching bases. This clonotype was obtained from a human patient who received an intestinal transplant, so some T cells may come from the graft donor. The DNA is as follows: TGTGCCAGCAGCCGGACTGGTAATGAGCAGTTCTTC. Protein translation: CASSRTGNEQFF.